This TCR beta chain emerged from a study of blood T cell repertoires in COVID-19. Study in general: Spain, Italy and the United States supplied samples that represented acute and convalescent COVID-19. The analysed material was cDNA or gDNA that came from T cells, B-cell-depleted T cells, or PBMCs.

CDR3 size: 11 residues. V was trimmed by 5 bases and J by 7 bases, leaving 8 bases between them. Per the germline V gene, CDR1 is LNHDA and CDR2 is SQIVND (reference sequence). Authors' analysis steps: Estimation of nucleated cell counts was performed using reference gene primer amplification. Assay: immunoSEQ multiplex PCR; the TCRdb copy retains only in-frame clones and omits some. V and J calls and clone size are copied from that table; D and trimming were computed from the DNA. Of under 300,000 clones in the sample, more than 75% are singletons; the top ten hold around 12%. This TCR came from a woman aged 60 to 75 with active or convalescent COVID-19. The rearrangement joins TRBV19 to TRBJ1-1; TRBD1 might be the D (6 bases). Input material: peripheral blood. The CDR3 protein is CASSDRFEAFF. DNA for the CDR3: TGTGCCAGTAGTGACAGGTTTGAAGCTTTCTTT.